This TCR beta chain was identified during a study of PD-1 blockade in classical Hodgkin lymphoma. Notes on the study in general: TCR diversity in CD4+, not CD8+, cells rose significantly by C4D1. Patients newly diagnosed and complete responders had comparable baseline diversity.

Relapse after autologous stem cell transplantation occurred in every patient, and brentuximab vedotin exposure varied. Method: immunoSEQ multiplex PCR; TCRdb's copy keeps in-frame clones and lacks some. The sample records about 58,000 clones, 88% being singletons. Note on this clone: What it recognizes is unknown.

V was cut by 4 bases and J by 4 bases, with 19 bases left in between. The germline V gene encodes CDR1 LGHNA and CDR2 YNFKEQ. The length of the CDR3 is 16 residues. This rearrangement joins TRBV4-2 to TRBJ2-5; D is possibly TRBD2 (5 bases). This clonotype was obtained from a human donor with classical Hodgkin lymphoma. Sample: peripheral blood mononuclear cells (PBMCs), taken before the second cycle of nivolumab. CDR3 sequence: CASSPVSATRGETQYF. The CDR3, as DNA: TGTGCCAGCAGCCCCGTATCGGCCACTCGGGGAGAGACCCAGTACTTC.